Shown below are 2 T cell receptor beta chains from a single sample sequenced in a study of cytomegalovirus exposure and HLA in healthy donors. PCR involved 60 Vbeta and 13 Jbeta primers. The protocol was immunoSEQ multiplex PCR, while the TCRdb copy is restricted to in-frame clones and leaves out a portion. The table has over 150,000 clones, 80% to 85% seen once. What was sequenced was PBMCs. These receptors were taken from a human donor in good health.

The chain employs TRBV4-3 and TRBJ1-5; TRBD1 might be the D (6 bases). CDR1 LGHNA and CDR2 YSLEER come from the germline V gene. The length of the CDR3 is 14 residues. V lost 3 bases to trimming and J lost 4 bases, with 10 bases between them. The CDR3 region is CASSHGQTNQPQHF. DNA for the CDR3: TGCGCCAGCAGCCATGGACAGACAAATCAGCCCCAGCATTTT.

The chain is built from TRBV6-5 and TRBJ2-1, with TRBD2 identical over 9 bases. Losses at the gene ends were 5 bases for V and 13 bases for J; bases not matched to a gene: 6. There are 12 residues in the CDR3. Germline V gives CDR1 MNHEY, CDR2 SVGAGI. The CDR3, as DNA: TGTGCCAGCAGTCGTGCCGGGACTAGCCAGTTCTTC. Its protein is CASSRAGTSQFF.